This note documents a single TCR beta chain sequence. Its antigen is not known. TCRdb's table, derived via immunoSEQ multiplex PCR, lists solely in-frame clones and lacks some. Of fewer than 150,000 clones listed, about 90% are singletons. Unstimulated Tregs (CD4+CD25+CD127-) and CD4+CD25- non-Tregs were sorted from PBMCs. The germline V and J ends were trimmed by 3 bases and 2 bases, with 16 bases remaining between them. Germline assignment: CDR1 MNHNS and CDR2 SASEGT. This CDR3 spans 16 amino acids. This sample is part of a study of Tregs in tolerant kidney transplant recipients. Study-level results: Tregs expanded with activated donor B cells seemed most donor-specific.

This sequence was found in a human donor in good health. The rearrangement links TRBV6-1 to TRBJ2-5, with D possibly matching TRBD1 (6 bases). The sequenced material came from CD4+ T cells from blood. This chain's CDR3 is CASSDPQGGKQETQYF. As DNA, the CDR3 is TGTGCCAGCAGTGATCCACAGGGCGGAAAACAAGAGACCCAGTACTTC.